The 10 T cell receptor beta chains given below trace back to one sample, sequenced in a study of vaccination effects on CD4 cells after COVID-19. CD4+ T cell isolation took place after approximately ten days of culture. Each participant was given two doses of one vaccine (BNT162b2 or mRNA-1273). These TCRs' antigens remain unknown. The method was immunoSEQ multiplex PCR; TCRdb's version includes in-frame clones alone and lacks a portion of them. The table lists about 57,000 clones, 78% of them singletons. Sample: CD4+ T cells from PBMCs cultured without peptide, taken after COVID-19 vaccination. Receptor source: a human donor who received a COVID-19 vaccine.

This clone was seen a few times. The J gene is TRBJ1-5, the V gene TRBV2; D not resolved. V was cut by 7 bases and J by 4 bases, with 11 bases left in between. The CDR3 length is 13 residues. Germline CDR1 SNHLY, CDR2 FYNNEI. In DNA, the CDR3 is TGTGCCAGCATTATAGGATTGAATCAGCCCCAGCATTTT. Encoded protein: CASIIGLNQPQHF.

CDR3 DNA sequence: TGTGCCAGCAGCTCTCGGACTAGCGAATTATTCGAGCAGTACTTC. Its translation: CASSSRTSELFEQYF. The J gene is TRBJ2-7, the V gene TRBV7-2, with 9 bases lining up with TRBD2. The CDR3 has 15 residues. Germline CDR1 is SGHTA and CDR2 is FQGNSA. V trimming: 4 bases; J trimming: 6 bases; junction bases outside the gene matches: 10.

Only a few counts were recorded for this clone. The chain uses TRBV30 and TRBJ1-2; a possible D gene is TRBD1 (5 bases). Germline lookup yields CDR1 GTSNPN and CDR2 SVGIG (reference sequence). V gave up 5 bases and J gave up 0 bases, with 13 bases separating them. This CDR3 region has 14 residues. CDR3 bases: TGTGCCTGGGCGGACACCCATCCTAACTATGGCTACACCTTC. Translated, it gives CAWADTHPNYGYTF.

The CDR3 coding sequence is TGTGCCAGCAGCCAGGGGCAGCGAGGGGTAGCAGCTTTCTTT. It specifies CASSQGQRGVAAFF. The chain has TRBV7-9 and TRBJ1-1, with D possibly matching TRBD1 (6 bases). CDR1 and CDR2 (germline): SEHNR, FQNEAQ (reference sequence). This CDR3 has 14 amino acids. V lost 5 bases and J lost 10, with 20 bases in between.

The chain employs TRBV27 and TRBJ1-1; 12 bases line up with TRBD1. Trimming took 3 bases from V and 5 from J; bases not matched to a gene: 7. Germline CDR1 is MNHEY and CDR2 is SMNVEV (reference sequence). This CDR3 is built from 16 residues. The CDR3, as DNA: TGTGCCAGCAGTTTTGGGACAGGGGGCGTAGGGACTGAAGCTTTCTTT. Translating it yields CASSFGTGGVGTEAFF.

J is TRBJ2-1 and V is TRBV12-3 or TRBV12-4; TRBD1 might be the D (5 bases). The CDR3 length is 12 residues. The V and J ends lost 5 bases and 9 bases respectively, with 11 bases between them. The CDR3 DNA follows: TGTGCCAGCAGTAGGGGTCCGGGTGAGCAGTTCTTC. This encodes CASSRGPGEQFF.

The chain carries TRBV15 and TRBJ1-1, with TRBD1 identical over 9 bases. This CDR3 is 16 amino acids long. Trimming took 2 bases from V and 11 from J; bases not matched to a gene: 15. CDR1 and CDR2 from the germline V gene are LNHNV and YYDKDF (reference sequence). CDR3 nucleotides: TGTGCCACCAGCAGACTACCCCCGGGACAGGGTACCCCCGCTTTCTTT. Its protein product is CATSRLPPGQGTPAFF.

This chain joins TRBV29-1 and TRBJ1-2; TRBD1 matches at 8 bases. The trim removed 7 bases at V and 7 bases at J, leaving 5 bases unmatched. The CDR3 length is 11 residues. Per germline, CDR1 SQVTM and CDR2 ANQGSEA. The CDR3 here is CSGYRGGGYTF. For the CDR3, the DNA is TGCAGCGGATACAGGGGGGGTGGCTACACCTTC.

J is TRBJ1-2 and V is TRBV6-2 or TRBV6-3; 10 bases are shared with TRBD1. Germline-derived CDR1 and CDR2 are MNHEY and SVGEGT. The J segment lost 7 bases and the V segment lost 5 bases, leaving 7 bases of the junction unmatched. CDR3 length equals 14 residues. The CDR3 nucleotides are TGTGCCAGCAGTCGGGACAGGGGATCGTCTGGCTACACCTTC. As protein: CASSRDRGSSGYTF.

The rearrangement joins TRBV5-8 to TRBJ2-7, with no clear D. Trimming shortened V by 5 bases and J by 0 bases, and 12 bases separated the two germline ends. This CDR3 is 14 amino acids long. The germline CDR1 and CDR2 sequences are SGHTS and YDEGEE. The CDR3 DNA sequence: TGTGCCAGCAGGAGCCGACGGAGCTCCTACGAGCAGTACTTC. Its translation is CASRSRRSSYEQYF.